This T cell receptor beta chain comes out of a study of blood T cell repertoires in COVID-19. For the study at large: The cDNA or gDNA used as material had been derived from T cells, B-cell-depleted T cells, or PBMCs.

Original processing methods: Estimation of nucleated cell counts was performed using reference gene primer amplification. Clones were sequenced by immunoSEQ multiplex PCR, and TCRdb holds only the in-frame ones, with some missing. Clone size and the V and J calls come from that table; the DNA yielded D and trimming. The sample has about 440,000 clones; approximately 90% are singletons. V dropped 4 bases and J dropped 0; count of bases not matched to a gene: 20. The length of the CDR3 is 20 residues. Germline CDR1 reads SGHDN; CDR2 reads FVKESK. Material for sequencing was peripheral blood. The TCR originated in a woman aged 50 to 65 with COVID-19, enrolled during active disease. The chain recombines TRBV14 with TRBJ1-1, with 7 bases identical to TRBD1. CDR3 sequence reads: CASSPPLDRIESFMNTEAFF. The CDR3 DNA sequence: TGTGCCAGCAGCCCACCACTGGACAGGATCGAAAGCTTCATGAACACTGAAGCTTTCTTT.